The 32 T cell receptor beta chains presented below share a single source sample, sequenced in a study of tumor-infiltrating lymphocytes in primary liver carcinoma. cDNA specific to TCR beta was made from approximately 500 ng of total RNA, with a constant-region primer employed for priming. It was through three nested multiplex PCR rounds of slightly modified ARM-PCR that TCR beta libraries arose. TRBV1-TRBV30 forward and Cbeta reverse primers drove the first two approximately 10-cycle rounds. TCRdb passed the multiplex PCR reads through MiXCR, listing each CDR3 protein once. Of about 48,000 distinct CDR3 sequences listed, over 70% are singletons. The study co-extracted DNA and RNA from around 20-30 mg of unsorted bulk tissue. Sequenced: liver tumor tissue from sampling region 3. Subset given: tumor region T3, left-lateral pole. These receptors all stem from a man aged 35 to 55 with primary liver carcinoma and hepatitis B virus infection.

A word on this clonotype: A much larger clone differs by one base, so this may be a read error. The chain uses TRBV29-1 and TRBJ2-1, with no clear D. Germline CDR1 SQVTM, CDR2 ANQGSEA. This CDR3 has 11 residues. CDR3 residues: CSPRLGNERFF. In DNA form, the CDR3 reads TGCAGCCCCCGGCTAGGCAATGAGCGGTTCTTC.

A word on this clonotype: One end of the junction is discordant with germline, which a read error may explain. The chain joins TRBV11-2 to TRBJ2-7, with 12 bases that match TRBD2. The CDR3 is made up of 15 amino acids. Germline lookup yields CDR1 SGHAT and CDR2 FQNNGV. The chain's CDR3 is CASNASGRALEEQYF. For the CDR3, the DNA is TGTGCCAGCAATGCTAGCGGGAGGGCACTAGAAGAGCAATACTTC.

In this sample, this clonotype turned up many times. The V call is TRBV28, the J call TRBJ2-7, with TRBD2 matching 15 bases. From germline, CDR1 is MDHEN and CDR2 SYDVKM. With 8 bases clipped from V and 4 bases from J, the junction kept 6 bases outside the gene matches. The CDR3 totals 15 residues. DNA for the CDR3: TGTGCCAGCCTCACCGGGACTAGCGGGAGGTACGAGCAGTACTTC. Translating it yields CASLTGTSGRYEQYF.

To note about this clonotype: Because the CDR3 is missing its conserved closing phenylalanine or tryptophan, this is likely a read error. The chain is built from TRBV7-9 and TRBJ2-3; D is ambiguous. Germline assignment: CDR1 SEHNR and CDR2 FQNEAQ (reference sequence). CDR3 length: 16 amino acids. Trimming shortened V by 9 bases and J by 1 base, and 20 bases separated the two germline ends. CDR3 sequence reads: CASTNLDGDGTDTQYS. The CDR3 nucleotides are TGTGCCAGTACTAACTTGGACGGAGACGGCACAGATACGCAGTATTCT.

There are many counts of this clonotype. A much more abundant neighbour one base away suggests this may be a read error. The rearrangement joins TRBV12-3 or TRBV12-4 to TRBJ2-7; no clear D gene. Trimming cost V 6 bases and J 1 base, with 13 bases left between them. This CDR3 is built from 14 residues. CDR3 in DNA: TGTGCCAGCAGGCCCCCTAGTTTATCCTACGAGCAGTACTTC. Amino acid sequence: CASRPPSLSYEQYF.

As for this clonotype: A read error may account for a junction end that differs from germline. The V and J genes are TRBV7-8 and TRBJ2-3; no definite D call. The CDR3 spans 14 residues. Germline V lookup: CDR1 SGHVS, CDR2 FQNEAQ. The CDR3 nucleotides are TGTGCCAGTAGCTTAGTGGTCCGGTGGGATACGCAGTATTTT. Translating it yields CASSLVVRWDTQYF.

As for this clonotype: An end of the junction does not agree with germline; a read error may underlie this. J is TRBJ2-1 and V is TRBV11-2; TRBD2 aligns across 7 bases. CDR3 length: 15 amino acids. CDR1 is SGHAT and CDR2 is FQNNGV in the germline V gene. CDR3 region: CVSSYLADFYNERFF. CDR3 DNA sequence: TGTGTCAGCAGCTACCTAGCGGACTTCTACAATGAGCGGTTCTTC.

A single count supports this clonotype. Without the conserved terminal phenylalanine or tryptophan, this CDR3 likely stems from a read error. It is unclear where the CDR3 begins or ends on the DNA, so no DNA is shown, and the CDR3 is as TCRdb lists it. CDR3 in amino acids: CASRLSVLSSYNEQLS. The rearrangement uses TRBV6-6 and TRBJ2-1; the D call TRBD2 from the table was never checked on the DNA. The CDR3 region is 16 residues in length, termini included. The germline V gene has CDR1 MNHNY and CDR2 SVGAGI (reference sequence).

A note on this clonotype: This may stem from a read error, because a much larger clone lies one nucleotide away. The chain employs TRBV2 and TRBJ2-5, with a weak D call TRBD1 (6 bases). The CDR3 length is 11 residues. Trimming removed 2 bases at V and 10 bases at J, with 8 bases between. Germline assignment: CDR1 SNHLY and CDR2 FYNNEI. CDR3 DNA sequence: TGTGCCAGCAGTGAAAAACAGGGCCAGTACTTC. This sequence encodes CASSEKQGQYF.

At least ten counts were recorded for this clonotype. This chain uses TRBV28 with TRBJ1-4; no clear D gene. With 1 base removed from V and 8 bases from J, the gap between germline ends came to 11 bases. Germline V gene data show CDR1 as MDHEN and CDR2 as SYDVKM. CDR3 length equals 14 residues. CDR3 sequence: CASSLSGEREKLFF. In DNA form, the CDR3 reads TGTGCCAGCAGTTTATCAGGAGAGCGGGAAAAACTGTTTTTT.

On this clonotype: This clone may be a read error of a much larger clone one base away. In DNA, the CDR3 is TGTGCCAGCAGCCCAACAGGGGAGAAGTATAATGATCAGTTCTTC. Translation gives CASSPTGEKYNDQFF. The J gene is TRBJ2-1, the V gene TRBV7-9, with 7 bases matching TRBD1. This CDR3 has 15 amino acids. Germline CDR1 and CDR2: SEHNR and FQNEAQ (reference sequence).

With regard to this clonotype: The missing conserved phenylalanine or tryptophan at the end of this CDR3 makes a read error likely. The chain employs TRBV14 and TRBJ2-2; 8 nucleotides align to TRBD1. In germline, CDR1 is SGHDN, CDR2 FVKESK. V trimming: 7 bases; J trimming: 6 bases; junction bases outside the gene matches: 4. The CDR3 loop spans 13 amino acids. The CDR3 region is CASTTTGAGELFL. The CDR3 nucleotides are TGTGCCAGCACGACGACAGGGGCCGGGGAGCTGTTTCTT.

The gene calls are TRBV7-8 and TRBJ1-1; D is possibly TRBD1 (5 bases). The CDR3 is 12 residues long. V lost 2 bases, J lost 13 bases, and 14 bases lay in between. Germline loops: CDR1 SGHVS, CDR2 FQNEAQ. The CDR3 loop reads CASSLSSQTVFF. For the CDR3, the DNA is TGTGCCAGCAGCTTAAGCTCCCAGACAGTTTTCTTT.

V and J are TRBV4-1 and TRBJ2-7, with TRBD1 as a possible D gene (6 bases). The CDR3 totals 14 residues. The V end was cut by 1 base, the J end by 13 bases, with 20 bases between. The germline gives CDR1 MGHRA, CDR2 YSYEKL. CDR3 bases: TGCGCCAGCAGCCAAGGGGGGCTTGGTTACGAGGAATACTTC. Its protein is CASSQGGLGYEEYF.

This clonotype was found once. A junction end diverges from the germline sequence, so it may reflect a read error. The rearrangement uses TRBV24-1 and TRBJ2-2; D possibly corresponds to TRBD2 (6 bases). CDR1 is KGHDR, CDR2 SFDVKD, per germline. This CDR3 region has 18 residues. The CDR3 region is CATGDSPSARGNTGELFF. The CDR3, as DNA: TGTGCCACCGGTGATTCCCCCTCCGCGCGGGGAAACACCGGGGAGCTGTTTTTT.

V gene TRBV19 combines with J gene TRBJ1-1; D unresolved. Germline assignment: CDR1 LNHDA and CDR2 SQIVND (reference sequence). V was clipped by 6 bases and J by 2 bases, with 7 bases between them. The CDR3 loop spans 12 amino acids. CDR3 bases: TGTGCCAGTAGGAGCCCCAACACTGAAGCTTTCTTT. It yields the protein CASRSPNTEAFF. Variable domain in full (rest from reference TRBV19 and TRBJ1-1): DGGITQSPKYLFRKEGQNVTLSCEQNLNHDAMYWYRQDPGQGLRLIYYSQIVNDFQKGDIAEGYSVSREKKESFPLTVTSAQKNPTAFYLCASRSPNTEAFFGQGTRLTVV.

This clonotype was recorded once. A much larger clone sits a single nucleotide away, making a read error possible. CDR3 protein: CASSLNGGFGNTIYF. The CDR3 DNA reads as TGTGCCAGCAGCTTAAATGGGGGTTTCGGAAACACCATATATTTT. The chain is built from TRBV7-3 and TRBJ1-3, with D maybe TRBD1 (5 bases). Germline-derived CDR1 and CDR2 are SGHTA and FQGTGA. The CDR3 runs to 15 residues. The germline V and J ends were trimmed by 1 base and 4 bases, with 11 bases remaining between them. Full variable domain (remainder filled in from reference TRBV7-3 and TRBJ1-3): GAGVSQTPSNKVTEKGKYVELRCDPISGHTALYWYRQSLGQGPEFLIYFQGTGAADDSGLPNDRFFAVRPEGSVSTLKIQRTERGDSAVYLCASSLNGGFGNTIYFGEGSWLTVV.

There are many counts of this clonotype. The chain uses TRBV28 and TRBJ1-1, with D unresolved. The CDR3 extends over 16 amino acids. The germline CDR1 and CDR2 sequences are MDHEN and SYDVKM. V shed 0 bases and J shed 0 bases, with 11 bases lying between them. The CDR3: CASSLWFRGMNTEAFF. DNA of the CDR3: TGTGCCAGCAGTTTATGGTTCCGAGGGATGAACACTGAAGCTTTCTTT.

The chain is built from TRBV6-5 and TRBJ2-2, with no clear D. The CDR3 contains 11 residues. Germline V gene sequence: CDR1 MNHEY, CDR2 SVGAGI. V gave up 7 bases and J gave up 8 bases, with 8 bases separating them. The CDR3, as DNA: TGTGCCAGCAACCTCTGTGGGGAGCTGTTTTTT. Translation gives CASNLCGELFF.

About this clonotype itself: A junction end diverges from the germline sequence, so it may reflect a read error. This chain links TRBV28 with TRBJ2-1, with 8 bases that match TRBD2. Germline V lookup: CDR1 MDHEN, CDR2 SYDVKM. This CDR3 is built from 22 residues. The CDR3 spells CASSLPRQAIPGTRSSYNEQFF. In DNA, the CDR3 is TGTGCTAGCAGTTTACCGCGACAGGCCATACCCGGGACTAGGAGCTCCTACAATGAGCAGTTCTTC.

About this clonotype: The missing conserved phenylalanine or tryptophan at the end of this CDR3 makes a read error likely. The chain recombines TRBV6-5 with TRBJ2-1, with 8 bases matching TRBD1. The germline gives CDR1 MNHEY, CDR2 SVGAGI. There are 17 residues in the CDR3. CDR3 nucleotides: TGTACCAGCAGTCCCCTTTCCCCAGGACAGGGCTACAATGAGCAGTTCATC. This codes for CTSSPLSPGQGYNEQFI.

This clonotype has a count of ten or more. This sequence joins TRBV28 and TRBJ2-3; TRBD1 matches 8 bases. CDR1 and CDR2 from the germline V gene are MDHEN and SYDVKM. The V and J ends lost 3 bases and 6 bases, in that order; junction bases with no gene match: 8. The CDR3 contains 15 residues. In nucleotides, the CDR3 is TGTGCCAGCAGTTTGCAGGGGGCGCAATTTGATACGCAGTATTTT. It encodes CASSLQGAQFDTQYF.

Only one count was recorded for this clonotype. Relative to the germline gene, one junction end is altered; a read error may explain this. The chain links TRBV4-1 to TRBJ2-2, with a tentative D call TRBD2 (5 bases). The V gene's germline CDR1 is MGHRA and CDR2 YSYEKL. The CDR3 runs to 16 residues. The CDR3: CASSPEEGLDTGELVF. The CDR3 coding sequence is TGCGCCAGCAGCCCAGAAGAGGGTCTCGACACCGGGGAGCTGGTCTTT.

Concerning this clonotype: The junction differs from germline at one of its ends, possibly a read error. This chain joins TRBV2 and TRBJ2-3; tentatively, D is TRBD2 (6 bases). The V gene's germline CDR1 is SNHLY and CDR2 FYNNEI. This CDR3 has 12 amino acids. The CDR3 DNA follows: TGTGCCAGCAGTAACGGGAGCGATATGCAGTATTTT. Protein: CASSNGSDMQYF.

Note on this clonotype: The junction shows a germline mismatch at one end, possibly a read error. The gene calls are TRBV29-1 and TRBJ2-1; D is unclear. The CDR3 extends over 15 amino acids. Germline CDR1 reads SQVTM; CDR2 reads ANQGSEA. CDR3 in amino acids: CRVGPPSSSYNEQFF. Here the CDR3 DNA reads TGCAGGGTTGGGCCTCCTTCCAGCTCCTACAATGAGCAATTCTTC.

As concerns this clonotype: No conserved phenylalanine or tryptophan ends this CDR3, so it is likely a read error. The gene calls are TRBV11-2 and TRBJ1-3, with D perhaps matching TRBD1 (5 bases). Germline CDR1 and CDR2: SGHAT and FQNNGV. The V and J ends lost 2 bases and 8 bases respectively, with 13 bases between them. The CDR3 consists of 14 residues. This chain's CDR3 is CASSLKSGRDTIYY. The CDR3 DNA follows: TGTGCCAGCAGCTTAAAGTCGGGGCGGGACACCATATATTAT.

About this clonotype: The conserved phenylalanine or tryptophan is not found at the CDR3 terminus, so this likely reflects a read error. The gene calls are TRBV6-1 and TRBJ1-2; 7 nucleotides line up with TRBD1. The germline gives CDR1 MNHNS, CDR2 SASEGT. CDR3 length: 12 amino acids. Unmatched junction bases numbered 6, after V lost 6 bases and J lost 8 bases. The CDR3 loop is CASSGQDGGYTL. In nucleotides, the CDR3 is TGTGCCAGCAGCGGACAGGATGGGGGCTACACCTTA.

This clonotype was counted between two and nine times. V usage is TRBV6-5 and J usage is TRBJ2-1; 11 positions match TRBD2. The V and J ends lost 8 bases and 8 bases, in that order; junction bases with no gene match: 11. Per the germline V gene, CDR1 is MNHEY and CDR2 is SVGAGI. CDR3 length: 15 residues. The CDR3 DNA is TGTGCCAGCGGTCCGGGACTAGCGGCATACGATGAGCAGTTCTTC. It specifies CASGPGLAAYDEQFF.

This chain connects TRBV29-1 to TRBJ1-4; tentative D call: TRBD1 (5 bases). V gave up 1 base and J gave up 11 bases, with 17 bases separating them. CDR1 and CDR2 (germline): SQVTM, ANQGSEA. The length of the CDR3 is 14 residues. The DNA of the CDR3 is TGCAGCGTTGAAGTGGGATGGAGGGGTGATAAACTGTTTTTT. Amino acids: CSVEVGWRGDKLFF.

The chain recombines TRBV6-6 with TRBJ2-3; D unclear. Deletions cut 9 bases from V and 1 base from J, with 17 bases between. Germline V gene lookup returns CDR1 MNHNY and CDR2 SVGAGI (reference sequence). There are 15 residues in the CDR3. The CDR3 loop is CARTPGHSGTDTQYF. DNA for the CDR3: TGTGCCAGAACCCCCGGGCATTCGGGCACAGATACGCAGTATTTT.

This clonotype has more than one count but fewer than ten. The CDR3 carries no conserved terminal phenylalanine or tryptophan, so it likely arises from a read error. This sequence joins TRBV12-3 or TRBV12-4 and TRBJ2-7; D might be TRBD1 or TRBD2, each matching 5 bases. CDR3 length: 15 residues. CDR3 DNA: TGTACCAGCAGTGTCCCTATTGGGGGATCCTACGAGCAGTACCTC. It specifies CTSSVPIGGSYEQYL.

The chain carries TRBV7-3 and TRBJ1-1, with no clear D. Germline assignment: CDR1 SGHTA and CDR2 FQGTGA. The CDR3 spans 13 residues. Trimming cost V 6 bases and J 0 bases, with 8 bases left between them. Here the CDR3 DNA reads TGTGCCAGCAGATTCACAGTGAACACTGAAGCTTTCTTT. Amino acids: CASRFTVNTEAFF. The full variable domain, completed using reference TRBV7-3 and TRBJ1-1, is GAGVSQTPSNKVTEKGKYVELRCDPISGHTALYWYRQSLGQGPEFLIYFQGTGAADDSGLPNDRFFAVRPEGSVSTLKIQRTERGDSAVYLCASRFTVNTEAFFGQGTRLTVV.